This TCR beta chain was sequenced for a study of PD-L1 blockade in urothelial cancer. Germline CDR1 is MDHEN and CDR2 is SYDVKM. V was shortened by 7 bases and J by 3 bases, with 15 bases between the two germline ends. The CDR3 has 15 residues. This table comes from immunoSEQ multiplex PCR, and its TCRdb copy is limited to in-frame clones, with some not included. The sample shows approximately 18,000 clones, about 83% of them seen only once. Specified time point: peripheral blood 6 weeks after treatment start. The chain is built from TRBV28 and TRBJ2-2; maybe TRBD1 (6 bases). The material was PBMCs, obtained around atezolizumab (anti-PD-L1) treatment. The sequence was obtained from a middle-aged man with urothelial cancer. The CDR3 DNA reads TGTGCCAGCAACCCCGGGACACTCTACACCGGGGAGCTGTTTTTT. As protein: CASNPGTLYTGELFF.